Listed below are T cell receptor beta chains from one sample, sequenced in a study of PD-1 blockade in classical Hodgkin lymphoma. Sequencing used immunoSEQ multiplex PCR; TCRdb keeps in-frame clones, though not all of them. The sample includes approximately 150,000 clones, approximately 80% of them seen just once. Specimen: peripheral blood mononuclear cells (PBMCs), collected before the second cycle of nivolumab. The receptors were sampled from a human donor with classical Hodgkin lymphoma. The CDR3 runs from the conserved cysteine through the conserved F or W. Fields, in order: D gene, J gene, clone size, V gene, CDR3 protein, CDR3 DNA. D genes are given only for firm matches. Rows may omit the clone size; those that give it use once, few, many or a size class.

>TRBD2|TRBJ2-7|-|TRBV5-1
CASSLDKGTSGPYEQYF
TGCGCCAGCAGCTTAGATAAAGGGACTAGCGGGCCTTACGAGCAGTACTTC
>-|TRBJ1-6|-|TRBV11-2
CASSFGGKYNSPLHF
TGTGCCAGCAGCTTTGGGGGAAAGTATAATTCACCCCTCCACTTT
>-|TRBJ2-7|few|TRBV28
CASSLEGRGPEEQYF
TGTGCCAGCAGTTTAGAGGGGAGGGGGCCGGAGGAGCAGTACTTC
>-|TRBJ1-1|-|TRBV10-3
CAISEYRGVRNTEAFF
TGTGCCATCAGTGAGTATCGAGGCGTCAGGAACACTGAAGCTTTCTTT
>-|TRBJ1-1|-|TRBV28
CASSLLYRVSEAFF
TGTGCCAGCAGTTTACTATACAGGGTGTCTGAAGCTTTCTTT
>-|TRBJ2-5|-|TRBV4-1
CASSQDGRVQETQYF
TGCGCCAGCAGCCAAGATGGTCGGGTCCAAGAGACCCAGTACTTC
>TRBD1|TRBJ1-1|few|TRBV6-5
CASSYSTGLDTEAFF
TGTGCCAGCAGTTACTCGACAGGGCTTGACACTGAAGCTTTCTTT
>TRBD1|TRBJ2-5|-|TRBV19
CASSPTGDLETQYF
TGTGCCAGTAGTCCCACAGGGGATCTAGAGACCCAGTACTTC
>-|TRBJ2-7|-|TRBV5-1
CASSRDTIAYEQYF
TGCGCCAGCAGCCGGGACACTATAGCCTACGAGCAGTACTTC
>-|TRBJ2-1|-|TRBV7-2
CASSPTLARSYNEQFF
TGTGCCAGCAGCCCTACTCTAGCGCGCTCCTACAATGAGCAGTTCTTC